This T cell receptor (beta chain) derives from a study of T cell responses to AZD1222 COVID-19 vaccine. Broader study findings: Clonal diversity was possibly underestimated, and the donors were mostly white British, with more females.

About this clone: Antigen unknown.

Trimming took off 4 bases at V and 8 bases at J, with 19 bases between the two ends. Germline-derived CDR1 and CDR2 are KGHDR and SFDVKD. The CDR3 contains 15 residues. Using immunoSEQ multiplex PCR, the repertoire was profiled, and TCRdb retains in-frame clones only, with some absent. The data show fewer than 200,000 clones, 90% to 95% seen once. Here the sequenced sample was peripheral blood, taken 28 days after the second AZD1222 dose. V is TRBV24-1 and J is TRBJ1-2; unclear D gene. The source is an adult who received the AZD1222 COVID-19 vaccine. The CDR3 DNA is TGTGCCACCAGTGACTCTGGACCGAGACTGGGGGGCTACACCTTC. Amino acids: CATSDSGPRLGGYTF.